The TCR beta chain described here comes from a study of blood T cell repertoires in COVID-19. Across the whole study: Samples representing acute and convalescent COVID-19 were sourced from the United States, Italy and Spain. Nucleic acid was either cDNA or gDNA, and it came from T cells, B-cell-depleted T cells, or PBMCs.

The CDR3 has 16 amino acids. The data were produced by immunoSEQ multiplex PCR, yet TCRdb's version contains in-frame clones alone and is incomplete. The table lists approximately 300,000 clones, roughly 91% of them singletons. Material for sequencing was peripheral blood. V gene TRBV21-1 combines with J gene TRBJ2-7; no DNA check was done on the table's D call, TRBD2. TRBV21-1 is described as a pseudogene. The source is a man aged 40-50 years with acute or convalescent COVID-19. CDR3 nucleotide sequence: TGTGCCAGCAGCAAAGTCGGACTAGCGGGGATATACGAGCAGTACTTC. Translated, it gives CASSKVGLAGIYEQYF.